The 14 T cell receptor beta chains presented below share a single source sample, sequenced in a study of shared clonotypes between healthy human individuals. Generated by immunoSEQ multiplex PCR, the TCRdb table keeps only in-frame clones and is missing some. The sample has 2 million to 2.5 million clones, about nine tenths seen once; the top ten hold approximately 0.39%. Sequencing input: naive CD4+ T cells from PBMCs. Subset reported: CD45RA+ positively selected. These TCRs come from a man aged 18-30 years in good health. Some clones in this sample may be carry-over from other donors' samples.

V usage is TRBV19 and J usage is TRBJ1-4, with D maybe TRBD1 (5 bases). The CDR3 extends over 15 amino acids. Deletions cut 7 bases from V and 4 bases from J, with 16 bases between. Germline V gene data show CDR1 as LNHDA and CDR2 as SQIVND (reference sequence). CDR3 in DNA: TGTGCCAGTACAAACAGGCCCATGGGTAATGAAAAACTGTTTTTT. Its translation is CASTNRPMGNEKLFF.

The chain's CDR3 is CASSLTGGLSGNTIYF. In DNA form, the CDR3 reads TGTGCCAGCAGTTTAACAGGGGGTCTATCTGGAAACACCATATATTTT. The V call is TRBV25-1, the J call TRBJ1-3; 8 nucleotides line up with TRBD1. This CDR3 region has 16 residues. Trimming took 5 bases from V and 1 from J; bases not matched to a gene: 7. CDR1 is MGHDK and CDR2 is SYGVNS in the germline V gene.

A remark on this clone: In the same sample, other DNA sequences code for this CDR3. V and J are TRBV6-5 and TRBJ2-7, with D hard to call. The germline V gene has CDR1 MNHEY and CDR2 SVGAGI. The V and J ends lost 2 bases and 2 bases respectively, with 10 bases between them. This CDR3 has 14 residues. The CDR3 here is CASSYDRTAYEQYF. The CDR3 nucleotides are TGTGCCAGCAGTTACGATCGGACGGCCTACGAGCAGTACTTC.

This sequence joins TRBV6-1 and TRBJ1-2, with 8 bases fitting TRBD1. J lost 5 bases, V lost 5 bases, and 7 bases had no gene match. CDR3 length: 14 residues. CDR1 is MNHNS and CDR2 is SASEGT in the germline V gene. CDR3 amino acids: CASSHGTGGYGYTF. The CDR3, as DNA: TGTGCCAGCAGTCACGGGACAGGCGGATATGGCTACACCTTC.

V usage is TRBV6-4 and J usage is TRBJ2-7; D is unresolved. V gave up 4 bases and J gave up 2 bases, with 9 bases separating them. The CDR3 extends over 13 amino acids. The V gene's germline CDR1 is MRHNA and CDR2 SNTAGT. CDR3 nucleotides: TGTGCCAGCAGTGTAGAGGAGACCTACGAGCAGTACTTC. It encodes CASSVEETYEQYF.

The rearrangement joins TRBV9 to TRBJ2-1; perhaps TRBD2 as D (5 bases). The V end was cut by 4 bases, the J end by 3 bases, with 14 bases between. The CDR3 sequence is 15 residues long. CDR1 SGDLS and CDR2 YYNGEE come from the germline V gene. As DNA, the CDR3 is TGTGCCAGCAGCCAGCGCGGAGGTGTCTACAATGAGCAGTTCTTC. Amino acids: CASSQRGGVYNEQFF.

The chain combines TRBV5-1 with TRBJ2-7; no clear D gene. V lost 4 bases, J lost 2 bases, and 16 bases lay in between. Germline CDR1 SGHRS, CDR2 YFSETQ. The CDR3 sequence is 15 residues long. The CDR3 coding sequence is TGCGCCAGCAGCCTGTCGGTACCCGGAACCTACGAGCAGTACTTC. It codes for CASSLSVPGTYEQYF.

The J gene is TRBJ2-1, the V gene TRBV14, with 10 bases aligning to TRBD2. Per germline, CDR1 SGHDN and CDR2 FVKESK. V dropped 4 bases and J dropped 7; count of bases not matched to a gene: 10. The CDR3 consists of 16 residues. CDR3 amino acids: CASSPWGAGGTNEQFF. The CDR3 nucleotides are TGTGCCAGCAGCCCCTGGGGAGCGGGAGGGACTAATGAGCAGTTCTTC.

CDR3: CASSIDSGNTIYF. Written as DNA, the CDR3 is TGTGCCAGCAGCATTGACTCTGGAAACACCATATATTTT. J is TRBJ1-3 and V is TRBV7-6; D gene unclear. The V end lost 5 bases, the J end lost 0 bases, and 5 bases lay between the germline ends. CDR3 length: 13 amino acids. CDR1 is SGHVS and CDR2 is FNYEAQ in the germline V gene.

The chain employs TRBV5-1 and TRBJ1-3; 8 bases align to TRBD1. V shed 3 bases and J 2 bases; nucleotides not matched to a gene: 1. The CDR3 length is 14 residues. The V gene's germline CDR1 is SGHRS and CDR2 YFSETQ. The CDR3 bases are TGCGCCAGCAGCTGGACAGGGACTGGAAACACCATATATTTT. It specifies CASSWTGTGNTIYF.

This clone was counted a single time. The rearrangement links TRBV7-2 to TRBJ2-3, with TRBD2 as a possible D gene (7 bases). CDR1 SGHTA and CDR2 FQGNSA come from the germline V gene. Trimming took off 4 bases at V and 5 bases at J, with 16 bases between the two ends. CDR3 length: 15 amino acids. CDR3 bases: TGTGCCAGCAGCTCAGACGGGGGGCGCGGAGATACGCAGTATTTT. Translation: CASSSDGGRGDTQYF.

This rearrangement joins TRBV13 to TRBJ2-1; TRBD2 matches at 12 bases. This CDR3 region has 17 residues. Germline V CDR1 and CDR2: PRHDT, FYEKMQ (reference sequence). J was trimmed by 7 bases and V by 5 bases; bases with no gene match: 12. The DNA of the CDR3 is TGTGCCAGCAGCCGCCCCGCCCTTGGACTAGCGGGGAATGAGCAGTTCTTC. Its translation is CASSRPALGLAGNEQFF.

This sequence joins TRBV10-1 and TRBJ2-7; tentative D call: TRBD1 (5 bases). The CDR3 contains 13 residues. V lost 4 bases and J lost 6, with 13 bases in between. Germline V CDR1 and CDR2: WNHNN, SYGVQD (reference sequence). DNA for the CDR3: TGCGCCAGCAGTGCAGGGTTATGGGCCGAGCAGTACTTC. Amino acid sequence: CASSAGLWAEQYF.

This chain links TRBV5-1 with TRBJ2-1; D is unclear. Germline V gene data show CDR1 as SGHRS and CDR2 as YFSETQ. The V gene lost 5 bases and the J gene lost 6 bases, with 9 bases spanning the gap. The CDR3 length is 12 residues. Here the CDR3 reads CASSQRFNEQFF. Written as DNA, the CDR3 is TGCGCCAGCAGTCAGAGGTTCAATGAGCAGTTCTTC.